These T cell receptor beta chains were read from a single sample in a study of blood T cell repertoires in COVID-19. Data came from immunoSEQ multiplex PCR; TCRdb stores just in-frame clones and leaves some out. The profile shows tens of thousands of clones, about 86% of them singletons. Source material: peripheral blood. These TCRs come from a man aged 45-65 years with active COVID-19. Each CDR3 is given with its conserved first and last residue. Each record gives: CDR3 protein, CDR3 DNA, clone size, V gene, D gene, J gene. A D gene is named only where the DNA matches it firmly. Part of the rows lack a size; the others show once, few, many or a class for expanded clones.

cdr3_aa: CASSSTGGNNEQFF; cdr3_nt: TGTGCCAGCAGCTCCACGGGGGGGAACAATGAGCAGTTCTTC; clone_size: NA; v_call: TRBV7-2; d_call: TRBD2; j_call: TRBJ2-1
cdr3_aa: CASSVSLDAYNEQFF; cdr3_nt: TGTGCCAGCAGCGTAAGCCTAGATGCCTACAATGAGCAGTTCTTC; clone_size: NA; v_call: TRBV9; d_call: NA; j_call: TRBJ2-1
cdr3_aa: CASSLIPGPNTGELFF; cdr3_nt: TGCGCCAGCAGCTTAATTCCAGGTCCGAACACCGGGGAGCTGTTTTTT; clone_size: NA; v_call: TRBV5-1; d_call: NA; j_call: TRBJ2-2
cdr3_aa: CASSPPGEEREKLFF; cdr3_nt: TGCGCCAGCAGTCCCCCGGGAGAAGAACGTGAAAAACTGTTTTTT; clone_size: NA; v_call: TRBV23-1; d_call: NA; j_call: TRBJ1-4
cdr3_aa: CASGVGQVNTDTQYF; cdr3_nt: TGTGCTAGTGGTGTCGGACAGGTGAACACAGATACGCAGTATTTT; clone_size: NA; v_call: TRBV12-5; d_call: TRBD1; j_call: TRBJ2-3
cdr3_aa: CASSPSGLSYNEQFF; cdr3_nt: TGTGCCAGCAGCCCAAGCGGCCTCTCCTACAATGAGCAGTTCTTC; clone_size: NA; v_call: TRBV7-9; d_call: NA; j_call: TRBJ2-1
cdr3_aa: CACPGQPTSGNTIYF; cdr3_nt: TGTGCCTGCCCGGGACAGCCGACCTCTGGAAACACCATATATTTT; clone_size: many; v_call: TRBV30; d_call: TRBD1; j_call: TRBJ1-3
cdr3_aa: CAISDSTGAGGYTF; cdr3_nt: TGTGCCATCAGTGATTCGACAGGGGCGGGTGGCTACACCTTC; clone_size: NA; v_call: TRBV10-3; d_call: TRBD1; j_call: TRBJ1-2
cdr3_aa: CASSPSGGRETQYF; cdr3_nt: TGTGCCAGCAGCCCGAGCGGGGGGAGAGAGACCCAGTACTTC; clone_size: NA; v_call: TRBV3-1/TRBV3-2; d_call: TRBD2; j_call: TRBJ2-5
cdr3_aa: CASSSSGASKTDTQYF; cdr3_nt: TGTGCCAGCTCATCCTCAGGGGCCTCCAAAACAGATACGCAGTATTTT; clone_size: once; v_call: TRBV18; d_call: NA; j_call: TRBJ2-3
cdr3_aa: CATSEPGTGFGDEQFF; cdr3_nt: TGTGCCACCAGTGAACCCGGGACAGGGTTCGGCGATGAGCAGTTCTTC; clone_size: NA; v_call: TRBV24-1; d_call: TRBD1; j_call: TRBJ2-1
cdr3_aa: CASSFPGTGVDTEAFF; cdr3_nt: TGTGCCAGCAGCTTTCCCGGGACAGGGGTTGACACTGAAGCTTTCTTT; clone_size: few; v_call: TRBV7-9; d_call: TRBD1; j_call: TRBJ1-1
cdr3_aa: CASTLGTSEETQYF; cdr3_nt: TGTGCCAGCACCCTCGGGACATCCGAAGAGACCCAGTACTTC; clone_size: NA; v_call: TRBV2; d_call: NA; j_call: TRBJ2-5
cdr3_aa: CASSYKRLNTEAFF; cdr3_nt: TGTGCCAGCAGCTACAAGAGGCTGAACACTGAAGCTTTCTTT; clone_size: once; v_call: TRBV7-2; d_call: NA; j_call: TRBJ1-1